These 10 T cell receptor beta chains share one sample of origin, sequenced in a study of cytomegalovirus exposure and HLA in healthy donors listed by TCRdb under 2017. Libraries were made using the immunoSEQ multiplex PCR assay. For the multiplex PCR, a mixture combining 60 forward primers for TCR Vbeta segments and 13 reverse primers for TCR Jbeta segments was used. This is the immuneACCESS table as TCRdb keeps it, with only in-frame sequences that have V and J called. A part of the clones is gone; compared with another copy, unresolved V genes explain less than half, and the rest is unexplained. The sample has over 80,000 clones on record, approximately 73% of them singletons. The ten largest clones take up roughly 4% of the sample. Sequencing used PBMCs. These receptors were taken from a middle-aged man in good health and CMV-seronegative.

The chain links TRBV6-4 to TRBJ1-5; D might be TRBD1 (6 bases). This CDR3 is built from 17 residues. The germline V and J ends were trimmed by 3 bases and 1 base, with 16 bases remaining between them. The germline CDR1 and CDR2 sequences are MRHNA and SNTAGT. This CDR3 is CASSDHLWGPSNQPQHF. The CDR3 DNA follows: TGTGCCAGCAGTGATCATCTCTGGGGGCCAAGCAATCAGCCCCAGCATTTT.

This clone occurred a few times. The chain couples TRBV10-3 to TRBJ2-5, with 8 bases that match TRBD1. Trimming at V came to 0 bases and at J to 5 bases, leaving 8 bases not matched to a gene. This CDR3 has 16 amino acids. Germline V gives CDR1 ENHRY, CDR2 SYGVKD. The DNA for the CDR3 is TGTGCCATCAGTGAGTCGAGGGGCAGGGGGCTCGAGACCCAGTACTTC. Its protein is CAISESRGRGLETQYF.

As DNA, the CDR3 is TGTGCCAGCAGCTTAGCGCGGGGACTAGCCAAAAACATTCAGTACTTC. The encoded protein is CASSLARGLAKNIQYF. The chain is built from TRBV7-9 and TRBJ2-4, with D possibly being TRBD2 (6 bases). Germline V gene sequence: CDR1 SEHNR, CDR2 FQNEAQ (reference sequence). CDR3 length equals 16 residues. V lost 0 bases, J lost 0 bases, and 9 bases lay in between.

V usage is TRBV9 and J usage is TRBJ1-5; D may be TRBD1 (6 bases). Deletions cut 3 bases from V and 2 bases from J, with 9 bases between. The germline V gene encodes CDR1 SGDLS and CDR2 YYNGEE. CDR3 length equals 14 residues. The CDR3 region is CASSGGGGNQPQHF. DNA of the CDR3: TGTGCCAGCAGCGGGGGGGGCGGCAATCAGCCCCAGCATTTT.

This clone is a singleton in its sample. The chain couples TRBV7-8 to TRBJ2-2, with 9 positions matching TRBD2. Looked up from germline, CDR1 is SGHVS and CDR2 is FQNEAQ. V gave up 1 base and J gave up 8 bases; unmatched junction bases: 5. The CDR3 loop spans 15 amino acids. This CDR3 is CASSLGRGGAGELFF. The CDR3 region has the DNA TGTGCCAGCAGCTTAGGGCGGGGGGGTGCAGGGGAGCTGTTTTTT.

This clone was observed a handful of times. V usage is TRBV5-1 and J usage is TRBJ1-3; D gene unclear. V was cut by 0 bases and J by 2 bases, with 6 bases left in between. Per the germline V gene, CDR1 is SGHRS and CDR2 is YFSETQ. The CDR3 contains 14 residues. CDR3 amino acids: CASSLAGPGNTIYF. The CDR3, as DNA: TGCGCCAGCAGCTTGGCGGGTCCTGGAAACACCATATATTTT.

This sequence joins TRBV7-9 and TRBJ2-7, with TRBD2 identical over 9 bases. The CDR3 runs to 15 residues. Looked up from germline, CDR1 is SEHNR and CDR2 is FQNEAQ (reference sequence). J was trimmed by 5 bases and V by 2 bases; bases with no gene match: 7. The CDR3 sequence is CASSLRAGGRDEQYF. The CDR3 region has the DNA TGTGCCAGCAGCTTACGCGCGGGGGGGCGGGACGAGCAGTACTTC.

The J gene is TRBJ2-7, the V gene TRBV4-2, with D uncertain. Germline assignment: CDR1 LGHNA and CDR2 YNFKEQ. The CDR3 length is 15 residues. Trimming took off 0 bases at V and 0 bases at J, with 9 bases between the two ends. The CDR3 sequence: CASSQDPSSSYEQYF. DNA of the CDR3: TGTGCCAGCAGCCAAGATCCCTCTAGCTCCTACGAGCAGTACTTC.

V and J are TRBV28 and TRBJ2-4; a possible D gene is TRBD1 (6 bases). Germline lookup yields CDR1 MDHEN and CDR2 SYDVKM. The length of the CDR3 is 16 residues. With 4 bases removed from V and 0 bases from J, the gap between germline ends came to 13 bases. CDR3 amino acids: CASSSAGVLAKNIQYF. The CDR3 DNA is TGTGCCAGCAGTTCAGCAGGGGTCCTAGCCAAAAACATTCAGTACTTC.

The CDR3: CASGLSGEETQYF. Here the CDR3 DNA reads TGTGCTAGTGGTTTGAGCGGAGAAGAGACCCAGTACTTC. The rearrangement uses TRBV12-5 and TRBJ2-5, with a tentative D call TRBD2 (5 bases). This CDR3 is built from 13 residues. Trimming shortened V by 2 bases and J by 3 bases, and 7 bases separated the two germline ends. Germline V CDR1 and CDR2: LGHNT, FRNRAP.